This T cell receptor (beta chain) is from a study of T cells in localized non-small cell lung cancer. Overall study findings and caveats: Longer overall survival was seen with higher T cell density measured in blood. Clonality peaked in uninvolved adjacent lung rather than tumor. Adjacent lung had a median about 60 of the 100 largest tumor clones.

For this clone: Its specificity is not known.

The trim removed 3 bases at V and 1 base at J, leaving 0 bases unmatched. The length of the CDR3 is 15 residues. CDR1 is MNHEY, CDR2 SMNVEV, per germline (reference sequence). Data came from immunoSEQ multiplex PCR; TCRdb stores just in-frame clones and leaves some out. The table records 15,000 to 20,000 clones, more than 65% of them present only once. The TCR sequence derives from a male donor at least 60 years old with stage I lung adenocarcinoma. The gene calls are TRBV27 and TRBJ1-1; TRBD1 matches 12 bases. Specimen: peripheral blood, collected before any cancer treatment. The CDR3 DNA reads as TGTGCCAGCAGTTTGGGACAGGGGGCGAACACTGAAGCTTTCTTT. Amino acids: CASSLGQGANTEAFF.